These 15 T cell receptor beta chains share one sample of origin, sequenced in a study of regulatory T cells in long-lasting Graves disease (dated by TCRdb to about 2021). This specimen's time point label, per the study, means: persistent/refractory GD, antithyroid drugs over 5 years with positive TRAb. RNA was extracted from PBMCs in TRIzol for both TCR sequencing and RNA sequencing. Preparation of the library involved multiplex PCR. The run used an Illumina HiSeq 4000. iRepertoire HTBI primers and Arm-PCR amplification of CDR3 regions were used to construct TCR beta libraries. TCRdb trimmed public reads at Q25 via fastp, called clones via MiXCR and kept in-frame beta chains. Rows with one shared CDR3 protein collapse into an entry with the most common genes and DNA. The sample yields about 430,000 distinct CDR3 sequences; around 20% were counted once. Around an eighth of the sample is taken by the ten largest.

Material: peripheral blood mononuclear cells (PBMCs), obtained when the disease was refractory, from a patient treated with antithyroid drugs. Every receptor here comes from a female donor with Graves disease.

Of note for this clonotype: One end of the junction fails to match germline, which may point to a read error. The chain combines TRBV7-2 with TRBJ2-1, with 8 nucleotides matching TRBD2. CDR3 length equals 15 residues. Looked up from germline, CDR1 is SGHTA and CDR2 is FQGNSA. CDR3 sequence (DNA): TGTGTCAGCAGCCCCAGCGGGAGCTCCTACAATGAGCAGTTCTTC. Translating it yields CVSSPSGSSYNEQFF.

The CDR3, as DNA: TGCGCCAGCCGTCCCGGACCTGCGAGCTCCTACGAGCAGTACTTC. Translation gives CASRPGPASSYEQYF. The rearrangement uses TRBV4-1 and TRBJ2-7; D not resolved. Germline V gene lookup returns CDR1 MGHRA and CDR2 YSYEKL. The CDR3 runs 15 residues. V lost 8 bases, J lost 0 bases, and 17 bases lay in between.

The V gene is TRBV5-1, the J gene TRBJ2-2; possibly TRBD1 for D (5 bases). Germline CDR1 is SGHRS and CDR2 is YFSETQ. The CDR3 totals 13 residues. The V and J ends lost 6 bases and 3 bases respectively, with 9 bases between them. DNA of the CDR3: TGCGCCAGCACGCAGGGCGACACCGGGGAGCTGTTTTTT. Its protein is CASTQGDTGELFF. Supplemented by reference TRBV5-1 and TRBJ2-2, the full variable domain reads KAGVTQTPRYLIKTRGQQVTLSCSPISGHRSVSWYQQTPGQGLQFLFEYFSETQRNKGNFPGRFSGRQFSNSRSEMNVSTLELGDSALYLCASTQGDTGELFFGEGSRLTVL.

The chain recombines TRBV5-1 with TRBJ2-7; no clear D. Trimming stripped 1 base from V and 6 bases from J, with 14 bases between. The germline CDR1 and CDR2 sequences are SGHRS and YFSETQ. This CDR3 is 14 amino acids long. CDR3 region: CASSLLASPPEQYF. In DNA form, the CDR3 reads TGCGCCAGCAGCTTGTTGGCCAGCCCCCCCGAGCAGTACTTC. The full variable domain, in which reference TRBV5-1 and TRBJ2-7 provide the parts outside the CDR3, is KAGVTQTPRYLIKTRGQQVTLSCSPISGHRSVSWYQQTPGQGLQFLFEYFSETQRNKGNFPGRFSGRQFSNSRSEMNVSTLELGDSALYLCASSLLASPPEQYFGPGTRLTVT.

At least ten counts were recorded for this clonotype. The CDR3 sequence is CASSPQGATNTGELFF. The CDR3, as DNA: TGTGCCAGCAGCCCTCAGGGGGCGACGAACACCGGGGAGCTGTTTTTT. The chain employs TRBV12-3 or TRBV12-4 and TRBJ2-2; 8 nucleotides line up with TRBD1. The V segment lost 6 bases and the J segment 0 bases; nucleotides outside the gene matches: 6. CDR3 length: 16 residues.

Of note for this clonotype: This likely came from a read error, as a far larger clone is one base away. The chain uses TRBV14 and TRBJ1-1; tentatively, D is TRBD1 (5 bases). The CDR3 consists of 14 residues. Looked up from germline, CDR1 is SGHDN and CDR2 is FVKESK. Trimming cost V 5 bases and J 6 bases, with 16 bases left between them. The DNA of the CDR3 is TGTGCCAGCAGCTTAGGGGCATTTCTTCCTGAAGCTTTCTTT. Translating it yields CASSLGAFLPEAFF.

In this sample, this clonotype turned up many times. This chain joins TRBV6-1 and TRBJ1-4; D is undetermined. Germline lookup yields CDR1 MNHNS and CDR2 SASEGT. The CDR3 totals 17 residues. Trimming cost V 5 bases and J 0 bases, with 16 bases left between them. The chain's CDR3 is CASSLLPQIATNEKLFF. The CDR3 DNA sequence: TGTGCCAGCAGTCTCCTTCCCCAGATTGCAACTAATGAAAAACTGTTTTTT.

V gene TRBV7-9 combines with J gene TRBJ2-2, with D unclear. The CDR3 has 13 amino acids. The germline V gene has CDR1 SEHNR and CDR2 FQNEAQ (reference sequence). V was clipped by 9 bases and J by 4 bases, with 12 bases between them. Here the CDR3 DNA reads TGTGCCAGGGAAGAAGGTGGCACCGGGGAGCTGTTTTTT. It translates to CAREEGGTGELFF.

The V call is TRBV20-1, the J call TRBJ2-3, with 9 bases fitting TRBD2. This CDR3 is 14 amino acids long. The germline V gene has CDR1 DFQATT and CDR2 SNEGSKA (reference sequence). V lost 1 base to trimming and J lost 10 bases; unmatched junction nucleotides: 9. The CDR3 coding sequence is TGCAGTGCTAGAGTAGCGGGAGCTACCTTGGCGCAGTATTTT. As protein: CSARVAGATLAQYF.

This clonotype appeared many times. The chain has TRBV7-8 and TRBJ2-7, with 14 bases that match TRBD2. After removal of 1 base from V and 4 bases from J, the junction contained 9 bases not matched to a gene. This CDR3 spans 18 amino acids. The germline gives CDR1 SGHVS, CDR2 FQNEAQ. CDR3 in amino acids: CASSLETGTSGRLYEQYF. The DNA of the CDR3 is TGTGCCAGCAGCTTAGAGACCGGGACTAGCGGGAGATTGTACGAGCAGTACTTC.

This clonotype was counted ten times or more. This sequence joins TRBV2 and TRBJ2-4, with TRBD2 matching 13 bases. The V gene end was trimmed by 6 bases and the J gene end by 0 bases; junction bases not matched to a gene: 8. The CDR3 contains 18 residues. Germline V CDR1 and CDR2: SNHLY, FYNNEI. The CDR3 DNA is TGTGCCAGCAGCCCAGGGACTAGCGGGACCATAGCCAAAAACATTCAGTACTTC. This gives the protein CASSPGTSGTIAKNIQYF.

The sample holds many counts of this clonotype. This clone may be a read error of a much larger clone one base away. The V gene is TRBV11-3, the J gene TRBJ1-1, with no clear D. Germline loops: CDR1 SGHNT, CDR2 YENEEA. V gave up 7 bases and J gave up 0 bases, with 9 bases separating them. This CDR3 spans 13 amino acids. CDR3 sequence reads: CASNSTLNTEAFF. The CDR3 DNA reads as TGTGCCAGCAACTCGACACTGAACACTGAAGCTTTCTTT.

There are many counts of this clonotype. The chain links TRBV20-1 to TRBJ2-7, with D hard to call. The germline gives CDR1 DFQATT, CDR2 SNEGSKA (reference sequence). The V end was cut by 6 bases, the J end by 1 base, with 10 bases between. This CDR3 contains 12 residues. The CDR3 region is CSARRTSYEQYF. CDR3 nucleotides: TGCAGTGCCCGCAGAACGTCCTACGAGCAGTACTTC.

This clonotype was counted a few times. In DNA, the CDR3 is TGTGCCAGCAGTTCCCCCGGGACAGAACGAAACACCATATATTTT. It yields the protein CASSSPGTERNTIYF. The chain links TRBV6-2 or TRBV6-3 to TRBJ1-3; 7 nucleotides align to TRBD1. J was trimmed by 5 bases and V by 4 bases; bases with no gene match: 8. The CDR3 runs to 15 residues. CDR1 MNHEY and CDR2 SVGEGT come from the germline V gene.

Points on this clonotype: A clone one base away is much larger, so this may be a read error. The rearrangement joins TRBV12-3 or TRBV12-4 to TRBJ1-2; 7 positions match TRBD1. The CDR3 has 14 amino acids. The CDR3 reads CPSTFGDSEDSYTF. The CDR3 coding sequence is TGTCCCAGCACCTTCGGGGACAGCGAGGATAGCTACACCTTC.